Below are 3 T cell receptor beta chains sequenced from a single sample in a study of metastatic and nonmetastatic thyroid tumors. TCRdb called clones again from the PCR reads with MiXCR. The sample yields tens of thousands of clones, about 12% seen once. No patient received treatment before thyroid surgery. The sample was tumor tissue. The origin of the receptors is a female donor with papillary thyroid cancer or a benign thyroid nodule (not recorded which). Some clones in this sample may be carry-over from other donors' samples.

At least ten counts were recorded for this clone. The chain carries TRBV7-9 and TRBJ2-1, with 11 bases aligning to TRBD2. CDR1 is SEHNR, CDR2 FQNEAQ, per germline (reference sequence). V dropped 5 bases and J dropped 9; count of bases not matched to a gene: 9. CDR3 length: 15 amino acids. This CDR3 is CASSPTSGSSTEQFF. In DNA form, the CDR3 reads TGTGCCAGCAGCCCTACTAGCGGGAGTAGCACTGAGCAGTTCTTC.

This clone was counted many times. The chain couples TRBV30 to TRBJ1-2; possibly TRBD1 for D (5 bases). V lost 4 bases, J lost 4 bases, and 16 bases lay in between. This CDR3 is 14 amino acids long. The germline gives CDR1 GTSNPN, CDR2 SVGIG (reference sequence). CDR3 loop: CAWTRQGGTYGYTF. The CDR3 coding sequence is TGTGCCTGGACGAGGCAGGGTGGAACCTATGGCTACACCTTC. Full variable domain (rest looked up from reference TRBV30 and TRBJ1-2): SQTIHQWPATLVQPVGSPLSLECTVEGTSNPNLYWYRQAAGRGLQLLFYSVGIGQISSEVPQNLSASRPQDRQFILSSKKLLLSDSGFYLCAWTRQGGTYGYTFGSGTRLTVV.

This clone showed up many times. V is TRBV20-1 and J is TRBJ1-5, with 10 nucleotides matching TRBD1. CDR3 length: 15 amino acids. After removal of 6 bases from V and 6 bases from J, the junction contained 11 bases not matched to a gene. The germline V gene has CDR1 DFQATT and CDR2 SNEGSKA (reference sequence). This CDR3 is CSAPGTGVFGQPQHF. CDR3 DNA sequence: TGCAGTGCCCCCGGGACAGGGGTCTTCGGTCAGCCCCAGCATTTT.